This T cell receptor beta chain appears in the sequencing data of a study of blood T cell repertoires in COVID-19. Study as a whole: Collection of acute and convalescent COVID-19 samples took place in the United States, Italy and Spain. Sources were T cells, B-cell-depleted T cells, or PBMCs; the material itself was cDNA or gDNA.

As processed by the authors: Amplification with reference gene primers provided the estimates of nucleated cell counts. Sequencing used immunoSEQ multiplex PCR; TCRdb keeps in-frame clones, though not all of them. V, J and clone size are those of that table, while D and trimming were read from the DNA. Here the sample spans some 110,000 clones, approximately 83% being singletons. There are 14 residues in the CDR3. Trimming took 5 bases from V and 8 from J; bases not matched to a gene: 6. Germline V CDR1 and CDR2: MNHNY, SVGAGI (reference sequence). The source material was peripheral blood. This sequence was found in a woman of 80 years or more with active or convalescent COVID-19. This chain joins TRBV6-6 and TRBJ1-4; 9 bases fit TRBD1. CDR3 region: CASSTGTGLEKLFF. The CDR3 DNA reads TGTGCCAGCAGTACCGGGACAGGGTTAGAAAAACTGTTTTTT.